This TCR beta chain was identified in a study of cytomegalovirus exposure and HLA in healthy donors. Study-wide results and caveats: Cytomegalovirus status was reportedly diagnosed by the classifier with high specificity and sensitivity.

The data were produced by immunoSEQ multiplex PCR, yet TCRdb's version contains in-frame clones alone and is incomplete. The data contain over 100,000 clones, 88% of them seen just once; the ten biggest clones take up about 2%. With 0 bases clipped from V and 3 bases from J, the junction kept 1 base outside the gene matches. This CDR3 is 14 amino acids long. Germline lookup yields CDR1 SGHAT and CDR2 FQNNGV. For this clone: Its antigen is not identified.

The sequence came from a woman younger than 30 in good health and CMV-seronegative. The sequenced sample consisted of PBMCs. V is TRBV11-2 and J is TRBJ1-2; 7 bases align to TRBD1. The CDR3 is CASSLDQGDYGYTF. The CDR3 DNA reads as TGTGCCAGCAGCTTAGATCAGGGGGACTATGGCTACACCTTC.